Sequencing of this TCR beta chain was carried out in a study of blood T cells in healthy people across ages. Whole-study findings and limits: Both naive CD4+ cell counts and diversity were greater in long-lived donors than in aged donors. What prevented conclusive comparison of naive and antigen-experienced cells was that PBMCs were unsorted.

Together with a sample-barcoded 5' primer, a J-beta primer mix was included in a second PCR lasting about 6 to 11 cycles. A single record per CDR3 protein comes from TCRdb applying MiXCR to the 5' RACE reads. The sample contains over a million distinct CDR3 sequences, under 30% of which appear only once. This CDR3 comprises 13 residues. Germline CDR1 reads MNHEY; CDR2 reads SVGAGI. V was shortened by 11 bases and J by 1 base, with 12 bases between the two germline ends. With regard to this clonotype: Its specificity is not known.

These data were likewise used in another study, on T cells of mothers and their children. That work adds: A primer called M1S, used in the second PCR, added sample barcodes and 2-4 random nucleotides. When mothers and children were related, their normalized repertoire overlap, which was always slightly higher, did not differ significantly from that of unrelated pairs.

This receptor was taken from a girl aged 2 to 9 in good health. This chain links TRBV6-5 with TRBJ1-5; no firm D call. Sequencing input: blood. DNA for the CDR3: TGTGCCGCGGGCGGGAGAAGCAATCAGCCCCAGCATTTT. This sequence encodes CAAGGRSNQPQHF.